A single sample gave rise to the 19 T cell receptor beta chains below, sequenced in a study of shared clonotypes between healthy human individuals. The repertoire was sequenced with immunoSEQ multiplex PCR; TCRdb's copy has only in-frame clones and lacks some. The table includes about 1.5 million clones, about 96% detected once. Sequencing was done on a sample of naive CD4+ T cells sorted from blood. Specified subset: CD45RA+ positively selected. These receptors all stem from a man aged 25-40 years in good health.

This chain joins TRBV7-2 and TRBJ2-3, with 14 bases fitting TRBD2. Germline V gene sequence: CDR1 SGHTA, CDR2 FQGNSA. This CDR3 comprises 19 residues. V was clipped by 6 bases and J by 5 bases; unmatched bases: 16. CDR3 in amino acids: CASSSSTSGRAPRQDTQYF. The CDR3 DNA sequence: TGTGCCAGCAGTTCATCGACTAGCGGGAGGGCCCCCAGGCAAGATACGCAGTATTTT.

About this clone itself: This CDR3 is also generated by other DNA sequences in the sample. The J gene is TRBJ2-5, the V gene TRBV15; no firm D call. V was clipped by 3 bases and J by 4 bases, with 9 bases between them. This CDR3 has 13 amino acids. Germline V CDR1 and CDR2: LNHNV, YYDKDF (reference sequence). In DNA form, the CDR3 reads TGTGCCACCAGCAGGGATCGGTTAGAGACCCAGTACTTC. This encodes CATSRDRLETQYF.

Notes on this clone: This specimen includes other DNA sequences encoding the same CDR3. The V call is TRBV11-2, the J call TRBJ2-2; D may be TRBD2 (5 bases). CDR1 SGHAT and CDR2 FQNNGV come from the germline V gene. V shed 4 bases and J shed 0 bases, with 9 bases lying between them. CDR3 length: 15 amino acids. The CDR3 loop is CASSSGLANTGELFF. In DNA form, the CDR3 reads TGTGCCAGCAGCTCCGGACTTGCGAACACCGGGGAGCTGTTTTTT.

The chain recombines TRBV5-6 with TRBJ2-5, with a weak D call TRBD1 (6 bases). The germline V gene encodes CDR1 SGHDT and CDR2 YYEEEE. The CDR3 has 14 amino acids. V was pared by 2 bases and J by 5 bases, with 13 bases between. The CDR3, as DNA: TGTGCCAGCAGCTTCGGGAATCAGGGGGAGACCCAGTACTTC. It encodes CASSFGNQGETQYF.

CDR3 amino acids: CSVQQGAGANVLTF. DNA for the CDR3: TGCAGCGTCCAACAGGGGGCCGGGGCCAACGTCCTGACTTTC. This sequence joins TRBV29-1 and TRBJ2-6, with TRBD1 identical over 9 bases. Germline values: CDR1 SQVTM, CDR2 ANQGSEA. This CDR3 region has 14 residues. The V segment lost 6 bases and the J segment 4 bases; nucleotides outside the gene matches: 4.

CDR3: CASSLGTSGDEQFF. CDR3 DNA sequence: TGTGCCAGCAGCTTAGGGACTAGCGGGGATGAGCAGTTCTTC. The rearrangement uses TRBV11-3 and TRBJ2-1; TRBD2 agrees at 12 bases. Germline V lookup: CDR1 SGHNT, CDR2 YENEEA. After removal of 1 base from V and 8 bases from J, the junction contained 0 bases not matched to a gene. The CDR3 runs to 14 residues.

The V and J genes are TRBV7-9 and TRBJ2-2, with a tentative D call TRBD1 (6 bases). Looked up from germline, CDR1 is SEHNR and CDR2 is FQNEAQ (reference sequence). V lost 6 bases and J 4 bases, leaving 15 bases between the germline ends. This CDR3 has 15 residues. Here the CDR3 DNA reads TGTGCCAGCAGGCCCAGGGGTGGGAGCACCGGGGAGCTGTTTTTT. Its translation: CASRPRGGSTGELFF.

The V gene is TRBV27, the J gene TRBJ2-1; D gene ambiguous. The V and J ends lost 7 bases and 2 bases respectively, with 18 bases between them. This CDR3 region has 16 residues. The germline gives CDR1 MNHEY, CDR2 SMNVEV (reference sequence). CDR3 in amino acids: CASNRLGGVAYNEQFF. CDR3 DNA sequence: TGTGCCAGCAACCGCCTCGGTGGGGTCGCCTACAATGAGCAGTTCTTC.

The chain combines TRBV14 with TRBJ2-7; TRBD2 is a possible D gene (6 bases). The V end was cut by 4 bases, the J end by 0 bases, with 10 bases between. There are 14 residues in the CDR3. Looked up from germline, CDR1 is SGHDN and CDR2 is FVKESK. The CDR3 reads CASSRIAASYEQYF. The CDR3 nucleotides are TGTGCCAGCAGCCGAATAGCGGCCTCCTACGAGCAGTACTTC.

The V and J genes are TRBV6-5 and TRBJ1-5; D remains unclear. CDR1 and CDR2 from the germline V gene are MNHEY and SVGAGI. CDR3 length: 12 residues. V shed 4 bases and J shed 7 bases, with 8 bases lying between them. The CDR3 DNA reads TGTGCCAGCAGTTTAATTCTACAGCCCCAGCATTTT. This sequence encodes CASSLILQPQHF.

The V call is TRBV7-2, the J call TRBJ1-4; 9 bases fit TRBD1. Germline values: CDR1 SGHTA, CDR2 FQGNSA. The V gene end was trimmed by 3 bases and the J gene end by 8 bases; junction bases not matched to a gene: 16. The CDR3 runs to 18 residues. Here the CDR3 DNA reads TGTGCCAGCAGCTTGGGACAGGGTTGGATTGCAACGGGGGAAAAACTGTTTTTT. Amino acids: CASSLGQGWIATGEKLFF.

The genes are TRBV7-6 and TRBJ2-2, with D hard to call. Trimming left V 1 base short and J 7 bases short, with 7 bases between. The CDR3 length is 13 residues. In germline, CDR1 is SGHVS, CDR2 FNYEAQ. Here the CDR3 DNA reads TGTGCCAGCAGCTTAGTCGTAAACGGGGAGCTGTTTTTT. Its protein product is CASSLVVNGELFF.

This rearrangement joins TRBV25-1 to TRBJ2-5; a possible D gene is TRBD1 (6 bases). V lost 4 bases and J 6 bases, leaving 24 bases between the germline ends. The CDR3 runs 17 residues. The germline CDR1 and CDR2 sequences are MGHDK and SYGVNS. CDR3 region: CASSVQGEGPRGKTQYF. Here the CDR3 DNA reads TGTGCCAGCAGTGTACAGGGTGAGGGGCCGCGCGGAAAGACCCAGTACTTC.

The rearrangement links TRBV6-1 to TRBJ1-4; no definite D call. V was cut by 4 bases and J by 5 bases, with 8 bases left in between. This CDR3 is 13 amino acids long. Germline V gene sequence: CDR1 MNHNS, CDR2 SASEGT. CDR3 sequence: CASSAAVNEKLFF. CDR3 DNA: TGTGCCAGCAGTGCAGCAGTGAATGAAAAACTGTTTTTT.

The chain carries TRBV27 and TRBJ2-3; the D is unclear. The CDR3 contains 15 residues. Germline CDR1 is MNHEY and CDR2 is SMNVEV (reference sequence). The V end was cut by 4 bases, the J end by 8 bases, with 19 bases between. In DNA, the CDR3 is TGTGCCAGCAGTTGGGCCCAAGGGATGGGCGCTACGCAGTATTTT. It specifies CASSWAQGMGATQYF.

V is TRBV10-2 and J is TRBJ1-3, with D uncertain. CDR1 is WSHSY and CDR2 is SAAADI in the germline V gene. This CDR3 is 11 amino acids long. Trimming removed 5 bases from V and 8 bases from J, with 7 bases in between. CDR3 amino acids: CASSPSDTIYF. The CDR3 nucleotides are TGCGCCAGCAGTCCGTCGGACACCATATATTTT.

This rearrangement joins TRBV4-2 to TRBJ2-7; D unclear. CDR1 is LGHNA and CDR2 is YNFKEQ in the germline V gene. V was cut by 5 bases and J by 3 bases, with 11 bases left in between. The CDR3 contains 13 residues. The chain's CDR3 is CASSSAGYYEQYF. For the CDR3, the DNA is TGTGCCAGCAGCTCGGCCGGATACTACGAGCAGTACTTC.

This rearrangement joins TRBV4-1 to TRBJ2-1; D is undetermined. Trimming stripped 0 bases from V and 0 bases from J, with 12 bases between. This CDR3 region has 17 residues. Per the germline V gene, CDR1 is MGHRA and CDR2 is YSYEKL. The CDR3 protein is CASSQDKWGSSYNEQFF. The CDR3 coding sequence is TGCGCCAGCAGCCAAGATAAGTGGGGTAGCTCCTACAATGAGCAGTTCTTC.

This rearrangement joins TRBV15 to TRBJ2-1; D is uncertain. In germline, CDR1 is LNHNV, CDR2 YYDKDF (reference sequence). V lost 8 bases, J lost 0 bases, and 8 bases lay in between. The CDR3 runs to 13 residues. In DNA form, the CDR3 reads TGTGCCACCGGAGCGAGCTCCTACAATGAGCAGTTCTTC. Its protein product is CATGASSYNEQFF. The variable domain in full, with the rest retrieved from reference TRBV15 and TRBJ2-1, is DAMVIQNPRYQVTQFGKPVTLSCSQTLNHNVMYWYQQKSSQAPKLLFHYYDKDFNNEADTPDNFQSRRPNTSFCFLDIRSPGLGDTAMYLCATGASSYNEQFFGPGTRLTVL.